This TCR beta chain was recorded in a study of T cells after yellow fever vaccination. TCRdb re-called the 5' RACE reads through MiXCR, storing one row per CDR3 protein. The repertoire holds a few hundred thousand distinct CDR3 sequences, with 6.2% as singletons. Trimming at V came to 6 bases and at J to 10 bases, leaving 20 bases not matched to a gene. CDR3 size: 16 residues. Germline CDR1 is DFQATT and CDR2 is SNEGSKA (reference sequence). The sequence was obtained from a man aged 25 to 45 who received the YFV17D yellow fever vaccine. The V call is TRBV20-1, the J call TRBJ2-7, with 11 bases fitting TRBD2. The specimen comprised PBMCs, sampled 5 days after the yellow fever booster vaccination. CDR3: CSAKTSGSRVGYGQYF. CDR3 bases: TGCAGTGCCAAAACTAGCGGGAGTAGGGTCGGCTACGGTCAGTACTTC.